The clone carrying this T cell receptor (beta chain) was seen more than once but under ten times. Its target is not known. This specimen belongs to a study of cytomegalovirus exposure and HLA in healthy donors. Whole-study results and caveats: The classifier reportedly diagnosed cytomegalovirus status with high sensitivity and specificity. Later analysis identified several of the most significant clusters that appeared linked to common viral pathogens.

The PCR made use of 60 Vbeta and 13 Jbeta primers. TCRdb keeps only in-frame clones here, not all; method: immunoSEQ multiplex PCR. The data hold about 130,000 clones, with around 80% observed a single time. Although they were nominally healthy when sampled, donors likely had unrecorded immune exposures. The sequence was obtained from a man aged 30 to 39 in good health and CMV-seronegative. Sequences were obtained from PBMCs.

In DNA, the CDR3 is TGTGCCAGCAGCGACATGGGGAACACTGAAGCTTTCTTT. It codes for CASSDMGNTEAFF. The chain links TRBV5-4 to TRBJ1-1; D gene uncertain. From germline, CDR1 is SGHNT and CDR2 YYREEE (reference sequence). The V gene lost 4 bases and the J gene lost 1 base, with 8 bases spanning the gap. The CDR3 consists of 13 residues.